This TCR beta chain comes out of a study of T cell repertoires in cytomegalovirus infection. On the study more broadly: In public TCR beta signatures, there were indications of both CMV infection and matching HLA type.

This clonotype was detected ten times or more. Its antigen remains unidentified. This CDR3 spans 14 amino acids. Per germline, CDR1 SNHLY and CDR2 FYNNEI. Trimming removed 8 bases at V and 4 bases at J, with 17 bases between. Notes on the study in general: The ex vivo response was dominated by HLA-C-restricted CMV-specific TCR beta clonotypes. Using cumulative public TCR beta family frequency, the authors identified those who carried CMV together with the relevant HLA.

From the reads, TCRdb called clonotypes with MiXCR, one entry per CDR3 protein. The data show some 150,000 distinct CDR3 sequences, 5.5% to 7% seen once. This receptor was obtained from a human donor in good health (CMV status not recorded). Some clones in this sample may be carry-over from other donors' samples. The sequencing sample was made of PBMCs. The chain is built from TRBV2 and TRBJ1-1; unclear D gene. CDR3 amino acids: CASGVITEGTEAFF. The CDR3 nucleotides are TGTGCCAGCGGCGTAATCACAGAGGGCACTGAAGCTTTCTTT.